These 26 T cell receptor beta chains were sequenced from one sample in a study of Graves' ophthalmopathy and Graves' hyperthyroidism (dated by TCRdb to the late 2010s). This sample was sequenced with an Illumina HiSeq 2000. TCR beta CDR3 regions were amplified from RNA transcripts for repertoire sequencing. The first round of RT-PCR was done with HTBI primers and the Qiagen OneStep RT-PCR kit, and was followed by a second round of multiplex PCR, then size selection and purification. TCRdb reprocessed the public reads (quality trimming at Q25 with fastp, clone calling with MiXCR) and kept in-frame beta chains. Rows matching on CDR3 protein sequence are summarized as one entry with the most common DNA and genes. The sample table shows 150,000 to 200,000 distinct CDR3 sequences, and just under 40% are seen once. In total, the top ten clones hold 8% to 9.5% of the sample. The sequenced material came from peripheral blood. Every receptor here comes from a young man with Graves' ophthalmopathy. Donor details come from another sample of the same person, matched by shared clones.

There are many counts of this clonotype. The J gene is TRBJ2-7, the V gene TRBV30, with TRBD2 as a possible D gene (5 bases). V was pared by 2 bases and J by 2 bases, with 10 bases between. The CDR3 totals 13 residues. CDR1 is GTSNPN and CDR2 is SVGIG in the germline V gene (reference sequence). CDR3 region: CAWSKGETYEQYF. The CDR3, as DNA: TGTGCCTGGAGTAAGGGAGAGACCTACGAGCAGTACTTC.

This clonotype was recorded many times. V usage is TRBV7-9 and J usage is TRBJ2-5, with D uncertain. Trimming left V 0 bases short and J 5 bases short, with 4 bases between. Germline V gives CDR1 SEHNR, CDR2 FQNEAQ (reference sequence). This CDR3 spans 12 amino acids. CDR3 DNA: TGTGCCAGCAGCTTAGCTCTGGAGACCCAGTACTTC. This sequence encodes CASSLALETQYF.

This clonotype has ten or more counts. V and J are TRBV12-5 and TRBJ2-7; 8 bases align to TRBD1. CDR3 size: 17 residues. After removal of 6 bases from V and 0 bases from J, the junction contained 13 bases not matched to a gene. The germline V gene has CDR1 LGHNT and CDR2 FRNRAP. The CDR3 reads CASGFIAGTGYSYEQYF. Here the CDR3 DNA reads TGTGCTAGTGGGTTCATCGCCGGGACAGGTTACTCCTACGAGCAGTACTTC. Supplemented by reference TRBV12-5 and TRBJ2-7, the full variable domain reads DARVTQTPRHKVTEMGQEVTMRCQPILGHNTVFWYRQTMMQGLELLAYFRNRAPLDDSGMPKDRFSAEMPDATLATLKIQPSEPRDSAVYFCASGFIAGTGYSYEQYFGPGTRLTVT.

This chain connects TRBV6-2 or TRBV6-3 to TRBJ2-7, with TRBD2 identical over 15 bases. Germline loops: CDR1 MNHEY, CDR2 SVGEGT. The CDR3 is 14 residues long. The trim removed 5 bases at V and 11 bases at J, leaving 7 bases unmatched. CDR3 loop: CASSIGLAGGRKYF. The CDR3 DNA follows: TGTGCCAGCAGTATTGGACTAGCGGGAGGGCGAAAGTACTTC.

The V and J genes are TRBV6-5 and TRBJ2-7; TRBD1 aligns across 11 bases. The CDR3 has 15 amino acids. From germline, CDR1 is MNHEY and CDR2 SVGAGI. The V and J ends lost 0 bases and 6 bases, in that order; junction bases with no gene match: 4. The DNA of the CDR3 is TGTGCCAGCAGTTACTCTGGACAGGGGGCAAGCGAGCAGTACTTC. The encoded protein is CASSYSGQGASEQYF.

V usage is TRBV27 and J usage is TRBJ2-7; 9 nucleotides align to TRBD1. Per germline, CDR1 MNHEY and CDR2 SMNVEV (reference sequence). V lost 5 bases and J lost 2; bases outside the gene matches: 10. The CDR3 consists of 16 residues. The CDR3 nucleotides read TGTGCCAGCAGTGATTGGGGACAGGGTGGAACCTACGAGCAGTACTTC. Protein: CASSDWGQGGTYEQYF.

The CDR3 DNA follows: TGTGCCACCAGTGATTTTGGGACAGGTGGGGAGACCCAGTACTTC. It codes for CATSDFGTGGETQYF. V and J are TRBV24-1 and TRBJ2-5; 8 nucleotides agree with TRBD1. The V gene end was trimmed by 1 base and the J gene end by 5 bases; junction bases not matched to a gene: 5. CDR1 and CDR2 (germline): KGHDR, SFDVKD. The CDR3 is 15 amino acids.

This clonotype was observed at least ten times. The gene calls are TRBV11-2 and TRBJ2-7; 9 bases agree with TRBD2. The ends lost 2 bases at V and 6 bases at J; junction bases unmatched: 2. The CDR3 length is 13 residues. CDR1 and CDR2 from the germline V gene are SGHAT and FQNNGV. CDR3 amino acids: CASSLKAGGEQYF. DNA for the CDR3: TGTGCCAGCAGCTTAAAAGCGGGAGGCGAGCAGTACTTC. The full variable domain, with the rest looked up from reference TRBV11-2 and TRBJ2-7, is EAGVAQSPRYKIIEKRQSVAFWCNPISGHATLYWYQQILGQGPKLLIQFQNNGVVDDSQLPKDRFSAERLKGVDSTLKIQPAKLEDSAVYLCASSLKAGGEQYFGPGTRLTVT.

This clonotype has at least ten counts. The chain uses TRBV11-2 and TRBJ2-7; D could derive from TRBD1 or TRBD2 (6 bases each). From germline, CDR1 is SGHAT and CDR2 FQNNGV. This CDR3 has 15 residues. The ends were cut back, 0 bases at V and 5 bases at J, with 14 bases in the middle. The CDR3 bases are TGTGCCAGCAGCTTAGATAGGGGGGCTTCCCACGAGCAGTACTTC. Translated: CASSLDRGASHEQYF.

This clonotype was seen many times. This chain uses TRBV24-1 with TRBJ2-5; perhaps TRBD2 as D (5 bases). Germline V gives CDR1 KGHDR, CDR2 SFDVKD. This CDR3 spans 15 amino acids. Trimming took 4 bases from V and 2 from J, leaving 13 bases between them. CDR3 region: CATSESAGDQETQYF. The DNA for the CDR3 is TGTGCCACCAGTGAATCCGCGGGCGATCAAGAGACCCAGTACTTC.

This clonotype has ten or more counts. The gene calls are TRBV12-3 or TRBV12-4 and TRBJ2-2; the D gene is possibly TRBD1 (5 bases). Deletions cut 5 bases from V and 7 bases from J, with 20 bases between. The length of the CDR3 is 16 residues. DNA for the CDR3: TGTGCCAGCAGTAAACGCACGGACATTCCACTCGGGGAGCTGTTTTTT. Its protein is CASSKRTDIPLGELFF.

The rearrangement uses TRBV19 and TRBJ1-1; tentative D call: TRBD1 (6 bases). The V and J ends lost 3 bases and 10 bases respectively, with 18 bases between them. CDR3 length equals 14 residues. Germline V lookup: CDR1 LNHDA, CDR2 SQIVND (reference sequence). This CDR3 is CASSIVSQGLAAFF. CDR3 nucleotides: TGTGCCAGTAGTATCGTATCTCAGGGGTTGGCAGCTTTCTTT. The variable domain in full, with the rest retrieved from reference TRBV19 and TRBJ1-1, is DGGITQSPKYLFRKEGQNVTLSCEQNLNHDAMYWYRQDPGQGLRLIYYSQIVNDFQKGDIAEGYSVSREKKESFPLTVTSAQKNPTAFYLCASSIVSQGLAAFFGQGTRLTVV.

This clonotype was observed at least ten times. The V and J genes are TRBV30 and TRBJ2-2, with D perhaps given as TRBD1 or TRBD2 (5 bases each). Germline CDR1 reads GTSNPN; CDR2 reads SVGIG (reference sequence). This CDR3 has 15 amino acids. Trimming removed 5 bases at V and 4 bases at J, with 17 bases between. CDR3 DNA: TGTGCCTGGGCCAAAGGGACGTCGAGCACCGGGGAGCTGTTTTTT. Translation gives CAWAKGTSSTGELFF.

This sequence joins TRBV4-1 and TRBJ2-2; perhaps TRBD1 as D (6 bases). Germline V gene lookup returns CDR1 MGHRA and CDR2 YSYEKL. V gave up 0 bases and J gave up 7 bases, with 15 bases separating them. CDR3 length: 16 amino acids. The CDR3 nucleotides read TGCGCCAGCAGCCAAGAGTACGCAGGGGCTGGCGGGGAGCTGTTTTTT. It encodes CASSQEYAGAGGELFF.

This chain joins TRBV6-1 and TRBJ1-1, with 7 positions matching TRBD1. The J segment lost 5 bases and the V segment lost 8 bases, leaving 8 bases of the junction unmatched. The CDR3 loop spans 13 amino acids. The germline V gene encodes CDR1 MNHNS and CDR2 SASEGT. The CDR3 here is CASADTGVTEAFF. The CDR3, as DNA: TGTGCCAGCGCCGATACAGGGGTAACTGAAGCTTTCTTT.

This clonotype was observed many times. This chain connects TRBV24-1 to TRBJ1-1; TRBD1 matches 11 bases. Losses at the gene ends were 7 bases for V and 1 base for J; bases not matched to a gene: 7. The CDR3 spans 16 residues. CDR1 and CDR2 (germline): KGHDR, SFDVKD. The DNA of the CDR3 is TGTGCCACCAGAGGACAGGGGGCCTTAGGGAACACTGAAGCTTTCTTT. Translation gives CATRGQGALGNTEAFF.

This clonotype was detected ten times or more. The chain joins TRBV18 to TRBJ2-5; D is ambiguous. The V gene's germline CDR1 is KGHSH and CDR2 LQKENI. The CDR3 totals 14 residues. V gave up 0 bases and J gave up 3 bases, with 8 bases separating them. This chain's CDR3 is CASSPPSAEETQYF. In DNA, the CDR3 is TGTGCCAGCTCACCACCGTCGGCAGAAGAGACCCAGTACTTC.

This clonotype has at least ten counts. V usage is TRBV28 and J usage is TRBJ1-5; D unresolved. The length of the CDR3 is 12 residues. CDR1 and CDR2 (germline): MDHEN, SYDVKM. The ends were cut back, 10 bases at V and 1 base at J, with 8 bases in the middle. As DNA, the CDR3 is TGTGCCACAAAGCGGAGCAATCAGCCCCAGCATTTT. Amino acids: CATKRSNQPQHF.

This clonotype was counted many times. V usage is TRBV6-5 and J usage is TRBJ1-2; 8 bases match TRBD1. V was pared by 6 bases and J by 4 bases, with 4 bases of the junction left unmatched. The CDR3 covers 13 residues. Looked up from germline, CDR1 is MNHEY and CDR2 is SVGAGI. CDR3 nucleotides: TGTGCCAGCAGCGGACAGGGAACCTATGGCTACACCTTC. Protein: CASSGQGTYGYTF.

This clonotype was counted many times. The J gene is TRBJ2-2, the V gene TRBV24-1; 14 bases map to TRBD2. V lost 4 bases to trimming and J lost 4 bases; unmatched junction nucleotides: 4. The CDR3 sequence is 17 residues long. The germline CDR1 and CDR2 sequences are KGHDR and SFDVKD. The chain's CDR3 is CATSETSGRATTGELFF. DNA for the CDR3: TGTGCCACCAGTGAGACTAGCGGGAGGGCCACCACCGGGGAGCTGTTTTTT.

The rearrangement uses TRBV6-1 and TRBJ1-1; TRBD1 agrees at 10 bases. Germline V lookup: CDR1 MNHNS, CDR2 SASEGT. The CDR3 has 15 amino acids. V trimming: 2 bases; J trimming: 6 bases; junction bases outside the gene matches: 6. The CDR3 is CASSEHPGQGSEAFF. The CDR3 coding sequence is TGTGCCAGCAGTGAACATCCGGGACAGGGGTCTGAAGCTTTCTTT.

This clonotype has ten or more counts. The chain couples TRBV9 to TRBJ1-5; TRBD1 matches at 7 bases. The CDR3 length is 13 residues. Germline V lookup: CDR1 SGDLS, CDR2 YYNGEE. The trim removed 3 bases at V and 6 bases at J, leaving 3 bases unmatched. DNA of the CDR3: TGTGCCAGCAGCGAAACAGGGGTTCAGCCCCAGCATTTT. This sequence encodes CASSETGVQPQHF.

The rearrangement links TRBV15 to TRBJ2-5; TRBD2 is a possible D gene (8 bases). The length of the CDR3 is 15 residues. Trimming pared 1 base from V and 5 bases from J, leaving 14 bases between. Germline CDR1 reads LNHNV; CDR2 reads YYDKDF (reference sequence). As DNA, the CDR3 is TGTGCCACCAGCAGAGGCGGGGGGACAGACGAGACCCAGTACTTC. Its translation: CATSRGGGTDETQYF. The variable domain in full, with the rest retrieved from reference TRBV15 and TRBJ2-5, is DAMVIQNPRYQVTQFGKPVTLSCSQTLNHNVMYWYQQKSSQAPKLLFHYYDKDFNNEADTPDNFQSRRPNTSFCFLDIRSPGLGDTAMYLCATSRGGGTDETQYFGPGTRLLVL.

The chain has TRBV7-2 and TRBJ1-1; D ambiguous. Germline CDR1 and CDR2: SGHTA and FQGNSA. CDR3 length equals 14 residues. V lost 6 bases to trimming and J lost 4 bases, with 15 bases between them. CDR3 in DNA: TGTGCCAGCAGACCCTGGGCGAGCGGCACTGAAGCTTTCTTT. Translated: CASRPWASGTEAFF.

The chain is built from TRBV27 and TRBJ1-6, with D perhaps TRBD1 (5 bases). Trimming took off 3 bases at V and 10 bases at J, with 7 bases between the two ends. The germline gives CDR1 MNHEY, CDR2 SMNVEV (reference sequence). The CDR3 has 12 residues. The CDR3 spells CASSFGGSPLHF. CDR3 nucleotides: TGTGCCAGCAGTTTCGGGGGGTCACCCCTCCACTTT.

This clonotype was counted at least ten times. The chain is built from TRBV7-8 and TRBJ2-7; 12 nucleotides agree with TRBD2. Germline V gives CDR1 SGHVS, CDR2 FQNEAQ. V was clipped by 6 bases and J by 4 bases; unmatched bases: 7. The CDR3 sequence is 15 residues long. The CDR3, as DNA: TGTGCCAGCAGGTCTAGAGGGACTAGCGGGTACGAGCAGTACTTC. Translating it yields CASRSRGTSGYEQYF.